Each of the 25 T cell receptor beta chains below was sequenced from the same sample in a study of blood T cell repertoires in COVID-19. Assay: immunoSEQ multiplex PCR; the TCRdb copy retains only in-frame clones and omits some. The sample includes some 210,000 clones, about four fifths of them seen just once. Input material: peripheral blood. All receptors come from a man in his fifties with active or convalescent COVID-19.

This chain uses TRBV6-4 with TRBJ2-1, with a tentative D call TRBD1 (9 bases). The CDR3 extends over 15 amino acids. The germline CDR1 and CDR2 sequences are MRHNA and SNTAGT. V was pared by 5 bases and J by 6 bases, with 17 bases between. The CDR3 loop is CASSRSGTGSNEQFF. CDR3 nucleotide sequence: TGTGCCAGCAGTCGTAGCGGGACAGGGAGCAATGAGCAGTTCTTC.

This clone was recorded once. The chain couples TRBV5-1 to TRBJ2-2; TRBD2 agrees at 7 bases. Looked up from germline, CDR1 is SGHRS and CDR2 is YFSETQ. V was pared by 0 bases and J by 5 bases, with 4 bases of the junction left unmatched. The CDR3 is 15 residues long. CDR3: CASSLEGGRTGELFF. Written as DNA, the CDR3 is TGCGCCAGCAGCTTGGAGGGAGGGAGGACCGGGGAGCTGTTTTTT.

CDR3 loop: CATQAGVYGYTF. CDR3 DNA sequence: TGTGCCACCCAAGCAGGGGTCTATGGCTACACCTTC. The chain joins TRBV6-5 to TRBJ1-2; maybe TRBD1 (6 bases). This CDR3 has 12 amino acids. Per germline, CDR1 MNHEY and CDR2 SVGAGI. V was cut by 10 bases and J by 4 bases, with 13 bases left in between.

The chain has TRBV3-1 (or the pseudogene TRBV3-2) and TRBJ2-1; 8 positions agree with TRBD2. V lost 4 bases, J lost 9 bases, and 8 bases stayed unmatched. Germline CDR1 is LGHDT and CDR2 is YNNKEL (reference sequence). The CDR3 covers 14 residues. The CDR3 here is CASSRTGLAVEQFF. DNA of the CDR3: TGTGCCAGCAGCCGCACAGGACTAGCTGTTGAGCAGTTCTTC.

Here the CDR3 DNA reads TGTGCCAGCAGCTCGACAGGGCAGCACGGGGAGCTGTTTTTT. Its translation: CASSSTGQHGELFF. This chain connects TRBV7-6 to TRBJ2-2; TRBD1 aligns across 7 bases. V was pared by 4 bases and J by 7 bases, with 6 bases of the junction left unmatched. Per germline, CDR1 SGHVS and CDR2 FNYEAQ. The CDR3 length is 14 residues.

This chain links TRBV5-1 with TRBJ1-1; D is perhaps TRBD1 (5 bases). Germline CDR1 and CDR2: SGHRS and YFSETQ. The germline V and J ends were trimmed by 4 bases and 0 bases, with 13 bases remaining between them. This CDR3 is 15 amino acids long. As DNA, the CDR3 is TGCGCCAGCAGCCAGACGACAGAAATGAACACTGAAGCTTTCTTT. Its protein is CASSQTTEMNTEAFF.

This clone was counted only a few times. The chain recombines TRBV7-2 with TRBJ1-5; D remains ambiguous. The length of the CDR3 is 15 residues. The germline CDR1 and CDR2 sequences are SGHTA and FQGNSA. V lost 1 base, J lost 1 base, and 8 bases lay in between. CDR3: CASSLGGLSNQPQHF. The CDR3 DNA sequence: TGTGCCAGCAGCTTAGGAGGGTTGAGCAATCAGCCCCAGCATTTT.

V is TRBV7-6 and J is TRBJ1-6; a possible D gene is TRBD1 (5 bases). This CDR3 region has 16 residues. V was pared by 5 bases and J by 5 bases, with 16 bases between. The germline V gene has CDR1 SGHVS and CDR2 FNYEAQ. The CDR3: CASSKGAGNNNSPLHF. In DNA, the CDR3 is TGTGCCAGCAGCAAAGGGGCAGGGAATAATAATTCACCCCTCCACTTT. Full variable domain (remainder filled in from reference TRBV7-6 and TRBJ1-6): GAGVSQSPRYKVTKRGQDVALRCDPISGHVSLYWYRQALGQGPEFLTYFNYEAQQDKSGLPNDRFSAERPEGSISTLTIQRTEQRDSAMYRCASSKGAGNNNSPLHFGNGTRLTVT.

This clone was seen a few times. This sequence joins TRBV11-2 and TRBJ2-2; no definite D call. Germline V lookup: CDR1 SGHAT, CDR2 FQNNGV. Trimming took 1 base from V and 2 from J, leaving 5 bases between them. This CDR3 contains 14 residues. Here the CDR3 DNA reads TGTGCCAGCAGCTTAGTTAAAAACACCGGGGAGCTGTTTTTT. Translating gives CASSLVKNTGELFF.

The chain combines TRBV4-3 with TRBJ2-1; TRBD2 matches 9 bases. The CDR3 loop spans 15 amino acids. V shed 1 base and J 4 bases; nucleotides not matched to a gene: 2. Germline V lookup: CDR1 LGHNA, CDR2 YSLEER. In DNA form, the CDR3 reads TGCGCCAGCAGCCAAGGTCTAGCGGGGTACAATGAGCAGTTCTTC. It is translated as CASSQGLAGYNEQFF.

The J gene is TRBJ2-5, the V gene TRBV24-1; D is undetermined. Trimming left V 0 bases short and J 0 bases short, with 7 bases between. CDR3 size: 15 residues. CDR1 KGHDR and CDR2 SFDVKD come from the germline V gene. DNA of the CDR3: TGTGCCACCAGTGATTTGGGGCAGTACCAAGAGACCCAGTACTTC. It translates to CATSDLGQYQETQYF.

This clone was picked up one time. The rearrangement uses TRBV4-1 and TRBJ1-2; TRBD1 might be the D (6 bases). The CDR3 is 16 amino acids. V was trimmed by 0 bases and J by 1 base, leaving 12 bases between them. The germline gives CDR1 MGHRA, CDR2 YSYEKL. The CDR3 reads CASSQDVTGFNYGYTF. CDR3 DNA sequence: TGCGCCAGCAGCCAAGATGTAACAGGGTTTAACTATGGCTACACCTTC.

This clone was found many times. V and J are TRBV28 and TRBJ2-7, with TRBD2 matching over 9 bases. V lost 7 bases, J lost 0 bases, and 13 bases stayed unmatched. From germline, CDR1 is MDHEN and CDR2 SYDVKM. The CDR3 length is 17 residues. CDR3 DNA: TGTGCCAGCAAAAAGGTGTTAGCGGGAGATCTCTCCTACGAGCAGTACTTC. It translates to CASKKVLAGDLSYEQYF.

The chain uses TRBV30 and TRBJ1-4; D uncertain. Trimming removed 1 base at V and 3 bases at J, with 15 bases between. Germline CDR1 and CDR2: GTSNPN and SVGIG (reference sequence). The CDR3 length is 16 residues. CDR3 DNA: TGTGCCTGGAGTGAGAGGAAACGCGGGGCTAATGAAAAACTGTTTTTT. As protein: CAWSERKRGANEKLFF.

The CDR3 loop reads CASSQEAASGREFF. The CDR3 DNA is TGTGCCAGCAGCCAAGAGGCGGCTAGCGGGAGGGAGTTCTTC. V is TRBV3-1 (or the pseudogene TRBV3-2) and J is TRBJ2-1; 12 nucleotides line up with TRBD2. The V and J ends lost 0 bases and 14 bases, in that order; junction bases with no gene match: 5. The germline V gene encodes CDR1 LGHDT and CDR2 YNNKEL (reference sequence). The CDR3 contains 14 residues.

J is TRBJ1-3 and V is TRBV27; D uncertain. The V gene's germline CDR1 is MNHEY and CDR2 SMNVEV (reference sequence). Trimming cost V 4 bases and J 3 bases, with 13 bases left between them. There are 15 residues in the CDR3. The CDR3: CASSSRSARGNTIYF. CDR3 coding DNA: TGTGCCAGCAGTTCTCGGTCCGCGCGTGGAAACACCATATATTTT.

DNA for the CDR3: TGTGCCAGCAACCCCCGGGTGCAGGGGACCCAAAAAATATATACTCAGCCCCAGCATTTT. Its protein is CASNPRVQGTQKIYTQPQHF. This chain links TRBV11-3 with TRBJ1-5; D is perhaps TRBD1 (6 bases). Per the germline V gene, CDR1 is SGHNT and CDR2 is YENEEA. V lost 7 bases and J lost 6, with 34 bases in between. This CDR3 contains 20 residues. Supplemented by reference TRBV11-3 and TRBJ1-5, the full variable domain reads EAGVVQSPRYKIIEKKQPVAFWCNPISGHNTLYWYLQNLGQGPELLIRYENEEAVDDSQLPKDRFSAERLKGVDSTLKIQPAELGDSAVYLCASNPRVQGTQKIYTQPQHFGDGTRLSIL.

The V call is TRBV5-1, the J call TRBJ2-2; 10 bases match TRBD1. This CDR3 spans 18 amino acids. Trimming removed 4 bases from V and 0 bases from J; junction bases left unmatched: 9. Germline loops: CDR1 SGHRS, CDR2 YFSETQ. The CDR3 loop is CASSLRPGTGANTGELFF. The CDR3 nucleotides read TGCGCCAGCAGCCTCCGGCCCGGGACAGGGGCGAACACCGGGGAGCTGTTTTTT.

The chain uses TRBV20-1 and TRBJ1-1; tentatively, D is TRBD1 (6 bases). This CDR3 spans 14 amino acids. Germline V lookup: CDR1 DFQATT, CDR2 SNEGSKA (reference sequence). With 3 bases removed from V and 2 bases from J, the gap between germline ends came to 13 bases. The CDR3 sequence: CSASNRASNTEAFF. The CDR3 bases are TGCAGTGCTAGTAACAGGGCGAGCAACACTGAAGCTTTCTTT.

This clone appeared once. The rearrangement uses TRBV21-1 and TRBJ2-7; the table's D gene call, TRBD1, was not cross checked with the DNA. TRBV21-1 is a known pseudogene. CDR3 length: 19 amino acids. The CDR3 loop reads CASTPPTDRVPGASYEQYF. CDR3 sequence (DNA): TGTGCCAGCACCCCTCCTACGGACAGGGTTCCGGGAGCCTCCTACGAGCAGTACTTC.

The CDR3 protein is CSVGKGQETQYF. CDR3 nucleotides: TGCAGCGTTGGGAAGGGGCAAGAGACCCAGTACTTC. This sequence joins TRBV29-1 and TRBJ2-5; possible D gene TRBD1, 5 bases. The V gene's germline CDR1 is SQVTM and CDR2 ANQGSEA. Trimming took 4 bases from V and 2 from J, leaving 8 bases between them. CDR3 size: 12 residues. Combining the CDR3 with reference TRBV29-1 and TRBJ2-5 gives the whole variable domain SAVISQKPSRDICQRGTSLTIQCQVDSQVTMMFWYRQQPGQSLTLIATANQGSEATYESGFVIDKFPISRPNLTFSTLTVSNMSPEDSSIYLCSVGKGQETQYFGPGTRLLVL.

The chain employs TRBV19 and TRBJ1-2; 12 positions match TRBD1. The J segment lost 2 bases and the V segment lost 6 bases, leaving 1 base of the junction unmatched. Germline V gene lookup returns CDR1 LNHDA and CDR2 SQIVND (reference sequence). CDR3 length equals 14 residues. The CDR3 region is CASRGQGANYGYTF. The CDR3 coding sequence is TGTGCCAGTAGGGGACAGGGGGCGAACTATGGCTACACCTTC.

The chain uses TRBV7-2 and TRBJ1-4; D possibly corresponds to TRBD1 (5 bases). Trimming took 7 bases from V and 4 from J, leaving 16 bases between them. CDR1 is SGHTA, CDR2 FQGNSA, per germline. The CDR3 has 15 amino acids. The CDR3 reads CASKRQRGDNEKLFF. The CDR3 nucleotides read TGTGCCAGCAAACGACAGCGGGGTGATAATGAAAAACTGTTTTTT.

This chain connects TRBV5-1 to TRBJ2-1; 11 bases are shared with TRBD2. Germline V gives CDR1 SGHRS, CDR2 YFSETQ. There are 15 residues in the CDR3. Trimming removed 5 bases from V and 5 bases from J; junction bases left unmatched: 6. The CDR3 DNA follows: TGCGCCAGCAGTCTAGCGGGAGGCCCTAACAATGAGCAGTTCTTC. This sequence encodes CASSLAGGPNNEQFF.

The chain couples TRBV6-5 to TRBJ2-3; D remains unclear. CDR1 and CDR2 (germline): MNHEY, SVGAGI. Trimming left V 1 base short and J 0 bases short, with 8 bases between. This CDR3 has 15 residues. CDR3 coding DNA: TGTGCCAGCAGTTACTTTCATGAGAGCACAGATACGCAGTATTTT. This sequence encodes CASSYFHESTDTQYF.